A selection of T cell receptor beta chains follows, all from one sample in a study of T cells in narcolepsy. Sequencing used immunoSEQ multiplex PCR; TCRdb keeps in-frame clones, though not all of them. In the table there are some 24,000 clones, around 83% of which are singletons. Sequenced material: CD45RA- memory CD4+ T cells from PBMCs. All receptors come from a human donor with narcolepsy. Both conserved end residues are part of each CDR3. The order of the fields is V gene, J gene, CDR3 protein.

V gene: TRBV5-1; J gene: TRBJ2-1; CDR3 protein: CASSLMASGGNEQFF
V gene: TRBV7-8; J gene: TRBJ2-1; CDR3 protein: CASSLIAGASYNEQFF
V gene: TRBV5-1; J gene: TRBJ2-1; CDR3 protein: CASSPQIRGSYNEQFF
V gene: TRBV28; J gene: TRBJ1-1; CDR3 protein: CASSLGHPPGAFF
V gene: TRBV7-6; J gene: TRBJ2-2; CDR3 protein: CASSPQTLAAGELFF
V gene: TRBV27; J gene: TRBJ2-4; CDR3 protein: CASSAPGGAAKNIQYF
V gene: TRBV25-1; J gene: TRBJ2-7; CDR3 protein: CASSADSIISYEQYF
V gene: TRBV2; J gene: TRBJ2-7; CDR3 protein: CASSGYSGEQYF
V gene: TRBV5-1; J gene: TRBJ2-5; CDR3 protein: CASSSGTGLTETQYF
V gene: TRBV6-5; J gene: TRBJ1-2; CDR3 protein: CASRQGGTLPYGYTF
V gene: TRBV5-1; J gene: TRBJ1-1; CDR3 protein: CASSLLRGDTEAFF
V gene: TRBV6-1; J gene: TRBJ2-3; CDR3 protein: CASSEALASGRGAQYF
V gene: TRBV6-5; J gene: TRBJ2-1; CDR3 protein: CASSYRGTGFNEQFF
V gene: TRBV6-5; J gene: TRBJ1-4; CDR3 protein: CASARDRGLEKLFF
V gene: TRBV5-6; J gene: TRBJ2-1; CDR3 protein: CASLSSYNEQFF
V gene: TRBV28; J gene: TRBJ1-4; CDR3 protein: CASTPRGAGANEKLFF
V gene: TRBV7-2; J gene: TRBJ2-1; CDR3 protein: CASSARDYNNEQFF
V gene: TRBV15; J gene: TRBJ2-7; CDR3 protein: CATGTGGWGQYF
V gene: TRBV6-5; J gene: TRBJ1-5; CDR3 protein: CASSYSPGVDQPQHF
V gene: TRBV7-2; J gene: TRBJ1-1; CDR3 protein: CASSLNPSGTGPEAFF
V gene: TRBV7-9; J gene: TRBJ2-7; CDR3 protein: CASSLVGSPEDEQYF
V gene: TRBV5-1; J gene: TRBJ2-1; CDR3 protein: CASSLGGGRANEQFF
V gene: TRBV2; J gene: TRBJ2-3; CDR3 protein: CASSSPGTSGKLSTDTQYF
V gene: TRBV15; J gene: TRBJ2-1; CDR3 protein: CATSPQRLGGEQFF
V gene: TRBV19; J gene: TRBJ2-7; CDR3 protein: CASNPGMPPYEQYF
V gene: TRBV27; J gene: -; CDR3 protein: CASSARIGRYEQYF
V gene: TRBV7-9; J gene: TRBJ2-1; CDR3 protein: CASRPGWREWNEQFF
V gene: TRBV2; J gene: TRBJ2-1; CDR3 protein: CASHGLASRPEQFF
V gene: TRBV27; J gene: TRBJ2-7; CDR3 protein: CASSSGGSEQYF
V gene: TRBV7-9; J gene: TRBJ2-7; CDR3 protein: CASSSGGAGSRTF
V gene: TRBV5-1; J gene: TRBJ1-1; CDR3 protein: CASTRNAGVSPSPYRAEAFF
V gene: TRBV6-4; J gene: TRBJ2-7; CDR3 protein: CASSALAVSSYEQYF
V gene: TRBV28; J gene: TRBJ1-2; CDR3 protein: CASLKGAGAGVYGYTF
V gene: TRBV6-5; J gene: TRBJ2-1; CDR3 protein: CASSVTSGSYNEQLF
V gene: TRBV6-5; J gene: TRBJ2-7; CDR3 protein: CASSPTFDRDQYF
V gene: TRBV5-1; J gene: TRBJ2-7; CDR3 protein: CASSLEGAFYEQYF
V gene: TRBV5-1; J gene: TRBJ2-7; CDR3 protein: CASSPGTSGTYEQYF
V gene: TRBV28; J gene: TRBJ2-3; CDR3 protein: CASSLGGAADTQYF
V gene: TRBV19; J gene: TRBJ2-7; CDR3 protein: CASSIQETGGSSYEQYF
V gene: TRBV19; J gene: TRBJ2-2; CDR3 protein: CASSIGTSGIRELFF
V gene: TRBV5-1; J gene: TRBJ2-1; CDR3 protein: CASSLVAGGYNEQFF
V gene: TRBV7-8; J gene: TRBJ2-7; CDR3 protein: CASSLGLAGALRSYEQYF
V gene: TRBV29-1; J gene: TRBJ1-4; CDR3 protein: CSAGGATNEKLFF
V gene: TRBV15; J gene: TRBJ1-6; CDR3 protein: CATSRDHRSYSALHF
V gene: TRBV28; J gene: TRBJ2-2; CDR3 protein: CASSLYRTLGELFF
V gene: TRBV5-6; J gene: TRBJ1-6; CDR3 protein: CASRSGQTYNSPLHF
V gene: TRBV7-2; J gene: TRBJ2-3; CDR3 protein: CASSFLATFTDTQYF
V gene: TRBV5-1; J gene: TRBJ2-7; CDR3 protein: CASAWTSLGSYEQYF
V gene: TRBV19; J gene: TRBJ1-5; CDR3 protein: CASRQGNYNQPQHF
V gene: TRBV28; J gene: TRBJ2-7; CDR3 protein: CASRLAGPYEQYF
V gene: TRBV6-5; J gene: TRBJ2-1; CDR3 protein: CASSRGLGLNEQFF
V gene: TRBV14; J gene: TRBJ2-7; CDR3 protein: CASSAISVISDRSYEQYF
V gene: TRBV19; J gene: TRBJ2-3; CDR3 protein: CASSGSRADTQYF
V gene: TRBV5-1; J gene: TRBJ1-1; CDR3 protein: CASSLEQVNTEAFF